The clone carrying this T cell receptor (beta chain) came up a few times. The antigen is undetermined. Time point in this sample: sample taken at primary tumor resection. The sample originates from a study of spatial heterogeneity in lung cancer. Broader study findings: Counts of expanded alpha and beta TCRs within tumors tracked the tumor nonsynonymous mutation count.

TCRdb reprocessed the 5' RACE reads via MiXCR and lists one record per CDR3 protein. The sample has 7,000 or so distinct CDR3 sequences, roughly 10% seen once. Germline CDR1 is SEHNR and CDR2 is FQNEAQ (reference sequence). The V gene lost 3 bases and the J gene lost 5 bases, with 14 bases spanning the gap. This CDR3 has 14 amino acids. The rearrangement uses TRBV7-9 and TRBJ2-7; D may correspond to TRBD1 or TRBD2 (5 bases each). The specimen comprised lung tumor tissue, sampled at surgery. The source of this sequence is a female donor with early-stage non-small cell lung cancer. In nucleotides, the CDR3 is TGTGCCAGCAGCTTCTCCGGGACCCCGAACGAGCAGTACTTC. It yields the protein CASSFSGTPNEQYF.